A single sample is the source of the 18 T cell receptor beta chains below, sequenced in a study of blood T cell repertoires in COVID-19. Data came from immunoSEQ multiplex PCR; TCRdb stores just in-frame clones and leaves some out. Of about 280,000 clones in the sample, roughly 87% were seen once. The specimen was peripheral blood. These receptors all come from a human donor in a cohort sampled during active COVID-19.

The V and J genes are TRBV19 and TRBJ2-1, with D tentatively TRBD2 (5 bases). The CDR3 has 16 amino acids. The germline gives CDR1 LNHDA, CDR2 SQIVND (reference sequence). V was pared by 5 bases and J by 9 bases, with 23 bases between. CDR3: CASSLDVATSASEQFF. For the CDR3, the DNA is TGTGCCAGTAGTTTGGACGTAGCGACGTCGGCCAGTGAGCAGTTCTTC. The full variable domain, rest sourced from reference TRBV19 and TRBJ2-1, is DGGITQSPKYLFRKEGQNVTLSCEQNLNHDAMYWYRQDPGQGLRLIYYSQIVNDFQKGDIAEGYSVSREKKESFPLTVTSAQKNPTAFYLCASSLDVATSASEQFFGPGTRLTVL.

About this clone: This same CDR3 is encoded by further DNA sequences in the sample. This sequence joins TRBV20-1 and TRBJ1-2, with a weak D call TRBD1 (5 bases). CDR1 is DFQATT, CDR2 SNEGSKA, per germline (reference sequence). Trimming took off 4 bases at V and 6 bases at J, with 9 bases between the two ends. The CDR3 sequence is 11 residues long. The CDR3 DNA is TGCAGTGCTACGGGGGGAAATGGCTACACCTTC. Protein sequence: CSATGGNGYTF.

The chain joins TRBV19 to TRBJ1-4, with TRBD1 identical over 7 bases. This CDR3 contains 15 residues. Germline CDR1 and CDR2: LNHDA and SQIVND (reference sequence). The trim removed 7 bases at V and 8 bases at J, leaving 13 bases unmatched. CDR3 sequence (DNA): TGTGCCAGTAACAAGGGCTCGACAGGGAACGAAAAACTGTTTTTT. It specifies CASNKGSTGNEKLFF. Complete variable domain (other parts from reference TRBV19 and TRBJ1-4): DGGITQSPKYLFRKEGQNVTLSCEQNLNHDAMYWYRQDPGQGLRLIYYSQIVNDFQKGDIAEGYSVSREKKESFPLTVTSAQKNPTAFYLCASNKGSTGNEKLFFGSGTQLSVL.

The chain couples TRBV15 to TRBJ1-1; D not resolved. V shed 0 bases and J shed 1 base, with 9 bases lying between them. The CDR3 length is 15 residues. CDR1 and CDR2 (germline): LNHNV, YYDKDF (reference sequence). In nucleotides, the CDR3 is TGTGCCACCAGCAGAGATCCTTTAGAGAACACTGAAGCTTTCTTT. Translating it yields CATSRDPLENTEAFF.

As concerns this clone: The same CDR3 is also encoded by other DNA sequences in this sample. This chain links TRBV19 with TRBJ1-1; the D gene is possibly TRBD1 (6 bases). The length of the CDR3 is 14 residues. CDR1 and CDR2 (germline): LNHDA, SQIVND (reference sequence). V lost 5 bases and J lost 0, with 10 bases in between. The CDR3 sequence: CASSLGAVNTEAFF. The CDR3 coding sequence is TGTGCCAGTAGTCTGGGGGCGGTGAACACTGAAGCTTTCTTT.

The J gene is TRBJ1-1, the V gene TRBV7-2; no reliable D call. V shed 2 bases and J shed 11 bases, with 12 bases lying between them. The CDR3 is 12 amino acids. Germline lookup yields CDR1 SGHTA and CDR2 FQGNSA. The CDR3 sequence: CASSLTLPVAFF. Here the CDR3 DNA reads TGTGCCAGCAGCTTAACCCTCCCAGTCGCTTTCTTT.

The count of this clone is one. The chain employs TRBV28 and TRBJ2-3, with 7 bases aligning to TRBD1. J lost 4 bases, V lost 4 bases, and 8 bases had no gene match. Germline V CDR1 and CDR2: MDHEN, SYDVKM. This CDR3 is built from 15 residues. CDR3 in amino acids: CASSSQGEGSDTQYF. CDR3 nucleotides: TGTGCCAGCAGTTCCCAGGGGGAAGGCTCAGATACGCAGTATTTT.

This clone appeared a few times. The rearrangement joins TRBV5-1 to TRBJ1-6, with 11 bases matching TRBD1. V lost 2 bases, J lost 10 bases, and 8 bases stayed unmatched. Germline V gives CDR1 SGHRS, CDR2 YFSETQ. The CDR3 extends over 16 amino acids. The CDR3 sequence is CASSLSPGQGDSPLHF. The CDR3 coding sequence is TGCGCCAGCAGCTTATCCCCGGGACAGGGGGACTCACCCCTCCACTTT.

This chain connects TRBV24-1 to TRBJ1-1; no clear D gene. Trimming took 4 bases from V and 1 from J, leaving 6 bases between them. The CDR3 has 13 amino acids. Germline CDR1 reads KGHDR; CDR2 reads SFDVKD. The CDR3 loop is CATSESGNTEAFF. The CDR3 DNA sequence: TGTGCCACCAGTGAGTCGGGGAACACTGAAGCTTTCTTT.

The V and J genes are TRBV7-9 and TRBJ2-1; weak D call: TRBD1 (6 bases). The CDR3 length is 14 residues. Germline V gene sequence: CDR1 SEHNR, CDR2 FQNEAQ (reference sequence). Trimming stripped 7 bases from V and 6 bases from J, with 16 bases between. The CDR3 here is CASTISIQGNEQFF. CDR3 in DNA: TGTGCCAGCACCATCTCAATACAGGGCAATGAGCAGTTCTTC.

The J gene is TRBJ2-7, the V gene TRBV7-9, with a weak D call TRBD1 (6 bases). The V and J ends lost 6 bases and 10 bases respectively, with 19 bases between them. CDR3 size: 13 residues. The V gene's germline CDR1 is SEHNR and CDR2 FQNEAQ (reference sequence). CDR3 DNA sequence: TGTGCCAGCAGTCCTCAGGGGCTAGGCGACCAGTACTTC. It translates to CASSPQGLGDQYF.

The table lists this clone with a few counts. This sequence joins TRBV29-1 and TRBJ2-2; 7 bases match TRBD2. Germline V lookup: CDR1 SQVTM, CDR2 ANQGSEA. The length of the CDR3 is 14 residues. Trimming took 5 bases from V and 3 from J; bases not matched to a gene: 6. CDR3 protein: CSVPRDYYTGELFF. CDR3 coding DNA: TGCAGCGTTCCCCGGGACTACTACACCGGGGAGCTGTTTTTT.

The chain has TRBV5-1 and TRBJ2-3; TRBD2 might be the D (6 bases). This CDR3 region has 14 residues. CDR1 and CDR2 (germline): SGHRS, YFSETQ. Trimming cost V 6 bases and J 6 bases, with 17 bases left between them. CDR3 in DNA: TGCGCCAGCATTCCCGGGACTGGGACGGATACGCAGTATTTT. It specifies CASIPGTGTDTQYF. The variable domain in full, completed from reference TRBV5-1 and TRBJ2-3, reads KAGVTQTPRYLIKTRGQQVTLSCSPISGHRSVSWYQQTPGQGLQFLFEYFSETQRNKGNFPGRFSGRQFSNSRSEMNVSTLELGDSALYLCASIPGTGTDTQYFGPGTRLTVL.

As DNA, the CDR3 is TGTGCCAGCAGTTACTCGGGGGGGCTAGCCAAAAACATTCAGTACTTC. Its protein is CASSYSGGLAKNIQYF. The J gene is TRBJ2-4, the V gene TRBV6-5; weak D call: TRBD2 (7 bases). CDR1 and CDR2 (germline): MNHEY, SVGAGI. The CDR3 length is 16 residues. V lost 0 bases to trimming and J lost 0 bases, with 9 bases between them.

This rearrangement joins TRBV29-1 to TRBJ2-7; 9 nucleotides match TRBD2. Losses at the gene ends were 4 bases for V and 6 bases for J; bases not matched to a gene: 19. The germline V gene encodes CDR1 SQVTM and CDR2 ANQGSEA. The CDR3 is 17 amino acids. The DNA for the CDR3 is TGCAGCGTTGCCAGATTTGAAGGCGCGGGAGGGCGCTCCGAGCAGTACTTC. Amino acid sequence: CSVARFEGAGGRSEQYF.

This clone was found once. The chain recombines TRBV14 with TRBJ2-3; a possible D gene is TRBD2 (6 bases). The V end lost 1 base, the J end lost 0 bases, and 20 bases lay between the germline ends. The germline gives CDR1 SGHDN, CDR2 FVKESK. The CDR3 consists of 19 residues. Here the CDR3 DNA reads TGTGCCAGCAGCCAAGTGAGGAGGGGCGGTGGCTCTAGCACAGATACGCAGTATTTT. Translating gives CASSQVRRGGGSSTDTQYF.

This chain uses TRBV19 with TRBJ2-3; D might be TRBD2 (6 bases). V was trimmed by 10 bases and J by 0 bases, leaving 11 bases between them. Per germline, CDR1 LNHDA and CDR2 SQIVND (reference sequence). The CDR3 contains 13 residues. In nucleotides, the CDR3 is TGTGCCACGGGGGTAGGTAGCACAGATACGCAGTATTTT. It translates to CATGVGSTDTQYF.

This rearrangement joins TRBV11-2 to TRBJ2-7; the D gene is possibly TRBD1 (6 bases). The CDR3 runs to 13 residues. CDR1 SGHAT and CDR2 FQNNGV come from the germline V gene. The V and J ends lost 5 bases and 3 bases respectively, with 11 bases between them. CDR3 bases: TGTGCCAGCAGCCTCGGACAGTTCTACGAGCAGTACTTC. This sequence encodes CASSLGQFYEQYF.